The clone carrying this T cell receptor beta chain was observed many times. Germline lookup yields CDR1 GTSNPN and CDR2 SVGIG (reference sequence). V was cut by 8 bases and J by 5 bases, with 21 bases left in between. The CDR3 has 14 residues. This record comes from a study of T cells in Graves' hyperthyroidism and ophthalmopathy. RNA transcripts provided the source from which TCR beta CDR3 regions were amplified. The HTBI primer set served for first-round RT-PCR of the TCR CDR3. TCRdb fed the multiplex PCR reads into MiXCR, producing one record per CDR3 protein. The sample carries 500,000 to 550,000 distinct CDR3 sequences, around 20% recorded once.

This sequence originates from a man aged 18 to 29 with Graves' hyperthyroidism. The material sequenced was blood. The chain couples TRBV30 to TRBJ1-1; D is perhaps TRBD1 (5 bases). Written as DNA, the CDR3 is TGTGCCCTCTCCGCCACGTGGCAGGGAACTGAAGCTTTCTTT. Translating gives CALSATWQGTEAFF.